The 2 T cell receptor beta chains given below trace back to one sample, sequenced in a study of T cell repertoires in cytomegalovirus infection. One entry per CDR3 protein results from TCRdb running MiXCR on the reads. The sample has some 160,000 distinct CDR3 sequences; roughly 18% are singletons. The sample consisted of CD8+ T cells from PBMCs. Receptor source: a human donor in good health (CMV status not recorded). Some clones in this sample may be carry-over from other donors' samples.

This chain's CDR3 is CASSGGRVYEQYF. The CDR3 bases are TGTGCCAGCAGCGGGGGTAGGGTCTACGAGCAGTACTTC. The chain couples TRBV7-4 to TRBJ2-7, with D perhaps matching TRBD1 or TRBD2 (5 bases each). There are 13 residues in the CDR3. The V and J ends lost 5 bases and 3 bases respectively, with 11 bases between them. The germline V gene encodes CDR1 SGHVT and CDR2 SQSDAQ.

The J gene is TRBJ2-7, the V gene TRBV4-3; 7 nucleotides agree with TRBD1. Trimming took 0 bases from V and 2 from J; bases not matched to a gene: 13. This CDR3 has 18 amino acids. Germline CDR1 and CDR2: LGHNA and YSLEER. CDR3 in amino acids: CASSQELEGAAVAYEQYF. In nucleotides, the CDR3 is TGCGCCAGCAGCCAAGAGTTAGAGGGGGCAGCCGTCGCCTACGAGCAGTACTTC.